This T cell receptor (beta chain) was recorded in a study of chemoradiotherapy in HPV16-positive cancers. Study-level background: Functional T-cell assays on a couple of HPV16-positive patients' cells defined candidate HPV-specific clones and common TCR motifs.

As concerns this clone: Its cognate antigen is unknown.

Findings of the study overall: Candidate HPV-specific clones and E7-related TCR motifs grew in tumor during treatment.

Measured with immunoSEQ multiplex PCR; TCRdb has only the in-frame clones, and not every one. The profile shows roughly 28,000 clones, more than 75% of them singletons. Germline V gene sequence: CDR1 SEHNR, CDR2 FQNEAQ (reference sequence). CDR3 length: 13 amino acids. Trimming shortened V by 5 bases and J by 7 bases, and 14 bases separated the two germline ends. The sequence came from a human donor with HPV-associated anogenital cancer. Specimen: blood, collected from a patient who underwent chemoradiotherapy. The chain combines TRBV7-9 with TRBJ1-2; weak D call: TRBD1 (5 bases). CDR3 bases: TGTGCCAGCAGCGCCCGGCAGGGTGTTGGCTACACCTTC. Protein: CASSARQGVGYTF.